This T cell receptor (beta chain) was identified during a study of shared clonotypes between healthy human individuals. The CDR3 spans 12 residues. Losses at the gene ends were 8 bases for V and 4 bases for J; bases not matched to a gene: 4. Germline V CDR1 and CDR2: SEHNR, FQNEAQ (reference sequence). Produced via immunoSEQ multiplex PCR; TCRdb's table is partial and in-frame only. The table lists roughly 1,500,000 clones, roughly 98% of them singletons. The gene calls are TRBV7-9 and TRBJ1-1; 7 bases map to TRBD1. The sample was naive CD4+ T cells sorted from blood. Subset denoted: CD45RA+ positively selected. This TCR came from a man aged 25 to 40 in good health. This chain's CDR3 is CASDRVSTEAFF. The CDR3 region has the DNA TGTGCCAGCGACAGGGTATCCACTGAAGCTTTCTTT.